The next 23 T cell receptor beta chains were all read from a single sample in a study of OX40 agonist ivuxolimab in advanced cancers. To prepare the library, the immunoSEQ multiplex PCR assay was applied. The clones in this table, taken by TCRdb from immuneACCESS, are in-frame only. Not every clone is retained; where verified, under half of the shortfall comes from an unresolved V gene, and the cause of the rest is unknown. The sample includes over 150,000 clones, with around 94% observed a single time. The leading ten clones occupy approximately 0.32% of the sample. This material consisted of CD4+ or CD8+ T cells sorted from blood, taken in a trial of the OX40 agonist ivuxolimab. All receptors derive from an adult with an advanced solid tumor such as melanoma, head and neck, liver or kidney cancer.

The chain uses TRBV6-1 and TRBJ1-3; 9 nucleotides match TRBD1. Germline CDR1 and CDR2: MNHNS and SASEGT. The length of the CDR3 is 15 residues. The V segment lost 8 bases and the J segment 2 bases; nucleotides outside the gene matches: 7. This CDR3 reads CASRAGTGPGNTIYF. In DNA, the CDR3 is TGTGCCAGCCGGGCCGGGACAGGGCCTGGAAACACCATATATTTT.

The gene calls are TRBV14 and TRBJ2-7; no definite D call. Trimming removed 0 bases from V and 3 bases from J, with 9 bases in between. In germline, CDR1 is SGHDN, CDR2 FVKESK. The CDR3 loop spans 14 amino acids. CDR3 in DNA: TGTGCCAGCAGCCAAGATTTGGGCAGCTACGAGCAGTACTTC. Translating it yields CASSQDLGSYEQYF.

The chain has TRBV28 and TRBJ2-3; D is perhaps TRBD1 (6 bases). CDR1 is MDHEN, CDR2 SYDVKM, per germline. With 4 bases removed from V and 7 bases from J, the gap between germline ends came to 15 bases. The CDR3 loop spans 14 amino acids. The CDR3 bases are TGTGCCAGCAGTTGGGAACAGGGATGGCATACGCAGTATTTT. Amino acids: CASSWEQGWHTQYF. The whole variable domain, remainder taken from reference TRBV28 and TRBJ2-3, is DVKVTQSSRYLVKRTGEKVFLECVQDMDHENMFWYRQDPGLGLRLIYFSYDVKMKEKGDIPEGYSVSREKKERFSLILESASTNQTSMYLCASSWEQGWHTQYFGPGTRLTVL.

V is TRBV7-2 and J is TRBJ2-7; maybe TRBD2 (6 bases). The germline gives CDR1 SGHTA, CDR2 FQGNSA. V gave up 3 bases and J gave up 1 base, with 13 bases separating them. CDR3 size: 15 residues. CDR3: CASSFAGRGSYEQYF. DNA for the CDR3: TGTGCCAGCAGCTTTGCGGGGCGAGGGTCCTACGAGCAGTACTTC. The full variable domain, completed using reference TRBV7-2 and TRBJ2-7, is GAGVSQSPSNKVTEKGKDVELRCDPISGHTALYWYRQSLGQGLEFLIYFQGNSAPDKSGLPSDRFSAERTGGSVSTLTIQRTQQEDSAVYLCASSFAGRGSYEQYFGPGTRLTVT.

This chain joins TRBV6-5 and TRBJ2-2; D remains ambiguous. The CDR3 extends over 12 amino acids. Germline assignment: CDR1 MNHEY and CDR2 SVGAGI. The germline V and J ends were trimmed by 10 bases and 4 bases, with 10 bases remaining between them. This CDR3 reads CATNNPTGELFF. CDR3 sequence (DNA): TGTGCCACTAACAATCCCACCGGGGAGCTGTTTTTT.

A single count supports this clone. The chain has TRBV5-1 and TRBJ2-1; D is perhaps TRBD2 (6 bases). Trimming left V 4 bases short and J 5 bases short, with 13 bases between. The CDR3 contains 14 residues. CDR1 is SGHRS, CDR2 YFSETQ, per germline. DNA for the CDR3: TGCGCCAGCAGCCCCGGGACTCCTAACAATGAGCAGTTCTTC. Amino acids: CASSPGTPNNEQFF. Full variable domain (missing parts from reference TRBV5-1 and TRBJ2-1): KAGVTQTPRYLIKTRGQQVTLSCSPISGHRSVSWYQQTPGQGLQFLFEYFSETQRNKGNFPGRFSGRQFSNSRSEMNVSTLELGDSALYLCASSPGTPNNEQFFGPGTRLTVL.

V and J are TRBV5-1 and TRBJ2-2; D perhaps matches TRBD1 (6 bases). The CDR3 is made up of 16 amino acids. The V and J ends lost 0 bases and 5 bases respectively, with 14 bases between them. Germline CDR1 reads SGHRS; CDR2 reads YFSETQ. The CDR3 DNA sequence: TGCGCCAGCAGCTTGGGCAGGGGTGATGGTACCGGGGAGCTGTTTTTT. It specifies CASSLGRGDGTGELFF.

The chain carries TRBV19 and TRBJ2-7; tentatively, D is TRBD1 (5 bases). The germline CDR1 and CDR2 sequences are LNHDA and SQIVND (reference sequence). Trimming pared 5 bases from V and 3 bases from J, leaving 26 bases between. This CDR3 has 18 amino acids. The CDR3 DNA reads TGTGCCAGTAGTCACAATATTTGGACAACTCCGACGGACTACGAGCAGTACTTC. Its translation is CASSHNIWTTPTDYEQYF.

V is TRBV7-9 and J is TRBJ2-7; D is perhaps TRBD1 or TRBD2 (6 bases each). The CDR3 runs to 15 residues. Trimming took off 3 bases at V and 2 bases at J, with 14 bases between the two ends. The V gene's germline CDR1 is SEHNR and CDR2 FQNEAQ (reference sequence). The CDR3 loop reads CASSLGGSRAYEQYF. The CDR3 coding sequence is TGTGCCAGCAGCTTGGGGGGCTCGAGAGCCTACGAGCAGTACTTC. The full variable domain, with the rest looked up from reference TRBV7-9 and TRBJ2-7, is DTGVSQNPRHKITKRGQNVTFRCDPISEHNRLYWYRQTLGQGPEFLTYFQNEAQLEKSRLLSDRFSAERPKGSFSTLEIQRTEQGDSAMYLCASSLGGSRAYEQYFGPGTRLTVT.

The genes are TRBV4-1 and TRBJ1-2, with a possible D match to TRBD1 (6 bases). The CDR3 totals 13 residues. V was pared by 2 bases and J by 7 bases, with 11 bases between. CDR1 and CDR2 from the germline V gene are MGHRA and YSYEKL. The CDR3 coding sequence is TGCGCCAGCAGCCAACAACAGGGTCTTGGCTACACCTTC. It yields the protein CASSQQQGLGYTF.

The chain carries TRBV27 and TRBJ2-5; possibly TRBD2 for D (6 bases). The CDR3 is 14 amino acids. CDR1 and CDR2 from the germline V gene are MNHEY and SMNVEV (reference sequence). Trimming pared 5 bases from V and 5 bases from J, leaving 15 bases between. Here the CDR3 reads CASSPPGGWETQYF. DNA for the CDR3: TGTGCCAGCAGTCCCCCCGGGGGATGGGAGACCCAGTACTTC.

CDR3 amino acids: CASSPRDRGGEQFF. The CDR3 bases are TGTGCCAGCTCACCGAGGGACAGGGGAGGCGAGCAGTTCTTC. The V gene is TRBV18, the J gene TRBJ2-1; 10 nucleotides agree with TRBD1. The germline gives CDR1 KGHSH, CDR2 LQKENI. V trimming: 3 bases; J trimming: 10 bases; junction bases outside the gene matches: 6. There are 14 residues in the CDR3.

This clone came up a few times. The J gene is TRBJ2-2, the V gene TRBV11-3; D remains unclear. Germline values: CDR1 SGHNT, CDR2 YENEEA. Trimming cost V 5 bases and J 4 bases, with 5 bases left between them. CDR3 length: 12 amino acids. This chain's CDR3 is CASSRITGELFF. CDR3 nucleotide sequence: TGTGCCAGCAGCCGTATCACCGGGGAGCTGTTTTTT.

The V call is TRBV6-6, the J call TRBJ2-2; 7 nucleotides match TRBD1. J lost 0 bases, V lost 7 bases, and 5 bases had no gene match. There are 15 residues in the CDR3. In germline, CDR1 is MNHNY, CDR2 SVGAGI (reference sequence). In DNA, the CDR3 is TGTGCCAGCAACCTACAGGGGACGAACACCGGGGAGCTGTTTTTT. As protein: CASNLQGTNTGELFF.

CDR3 sequence (DNA): TGTGCCAGCTCATCCCCGGGACAGCCCTATGGCTACACCTTC. The encoded protein is CASSSPGQPYGYTF. The chain couples TRBV18 to TRBJ1-2, with 7 bases that match TRBD1. This CDR3 is built from 14 residues. The germline V gene encodes CDR1 KGHSH and CDR2 LQKENI. Trimming took 5 bases from V and 4 from J; bases not matched to a gene: 7.

A single count supports this clone. Other DNA sequences in the sample encode the same CDR3. V usage is TRBV5-6 and J usage is TRBJ1-2; no clear D gene. This CDR3 has 13 amino acids. V lost 4 bases and J lost 2, with 9 bases in between. The germline gives CDR1 SGHDT, CDR2 YYEEEE. CDR3 sequence reads: CASSLGGNYGYTF. In DNA form, the CDR3 reads TGTGCCAGCAGCCTGGGAGGAAACTATGGCTACACCTTC.

The chain carries TRBV5-1 and TRBJ2-3; possible D gene TRBD2, 5 bases. CDR3 length: 15 amino acids. Germline V gene sequence: CDR1 SGHRS, CDR2 YFSETQ. The V gene lost 4 bases and the J gene lost 1 base, with 13 bases spanning the gap. The chain's CDR3 is CASSLDSPGTDTQYF. CDR3 nucleotide sequence: TGCGCCAGCAGCCTGGACTCCCCCGGCACAGATACGCAGTATTTT.

The V gene is TRBV11-2, the J gene TRBJ1-5, with D perhaps matching TRBD1 (5 bases). The CDR3 consists of 17 residues. Germline V gives CDR1 SGHAT, CDR2 FQNNGV. Deletions cut 1 base from V and 0 bases from J, with 13 bases between. CDR3 nucleotide sequence: TGTGCCAGCAGCTTAGGGTTGACAGCGTATAGCAATCAGCCCCAGCATTTT. Translating gives CASSLGLTAYSNQPQHF. The full variable domain, in which reference TRBV11-2 and TRBJ1-5 provide the parts outside the CDR3, is EAGVAQSPRYKIIEKRQSVAFWCNPISGHATLYWYQQILGQGPKLLIQFQNNGVVDDSQLPKDRFSAERLKGVDSTLKIQPAKLEDSAVYLCASSLGLTAYSNQPQHFGDGTRLSIL.

V and J are TRBV19 and TRBJ1-2, with a tentative D call TRBD1 (6 bases). Germline assignment: CDR1 LNHDA and CDR2 SQIVND (reference sequence). V lost 5 bases and J 1 base, leaving 11 bases between the germline ends. The CDR3 has 14 amino acids. The CDR3 is CASSADSFNYGYTF. The CDR3 DNA is TGTGCCAGTAGTGCGGACAGCTTTAACTATGGCTACACCTTC.

The sample holds one count of this clone. V is TRBV28 and J is TRBJ1-2, with 10 nucleotides matching TRBD1. V dropped 3 bases and J dropped 2; count of bases not matched to a gene: 6. There are 16 residues in the CDR3. CDR1 MDHEN and CDR2 SYDVKM come from the germline V gene. The CDR3 nucleotides read TGTGCCAGCAGTTTTGCCGGACAGGGGGTGAACTATGGCTACACCTTC. As protein: CASSFAGQGVNYGYTF.

This rearrangement joins TRBV6-5 to TRBJ1-5; the D is unclear. Trimming removed 3 bases from V and 0 bases from J, with 6 bases in between. CDR3 size: 14 residues. Germline CDR1 reads MNHEY; CDR2 reads SVGAGI. CDR3 nucleotide sequence: TGTGCCAGCAGTTATCGGCCTAGCAATCAGCCCCAGCATTTT. It codes for CASSYRPSNQPQHF.

The gene calls are TRBV6-5 and TRBJ1-1, with TRBD1 as a possible D gene (5 bases). Between the trimmed V and J ends, which lost 7 bases and 4 bases, there was a span of 16 bases. The germline V gene has CDR1 MNHEY and CDR2 SVGAGI. The CDR3 loop spans 14 amino acids. This chain's CDR3 is CASNRDPGSTEAFF. The CDR3 DNA reads as TGTGCCAGCAACCGGGACCCTGGGAGCACTGAAGCTTTCTTT.

The gene calls are TRBV5-6 and TRBJ1-2, with D possibly being TRBD1 (6 bases). Germline CDR1 is SGHDT and CDR2 is YYEEEE. The CDR3 extends over 15 amino acids. V lost 0 bases and J lost 5, with 14 bases in between. CDR3 bases: TGTGCCAGCAGCTTGGCCCCTGGACAGTCTTATGGCTACACCTTC. Translating it yields CASSLAPGQSYGYTF.